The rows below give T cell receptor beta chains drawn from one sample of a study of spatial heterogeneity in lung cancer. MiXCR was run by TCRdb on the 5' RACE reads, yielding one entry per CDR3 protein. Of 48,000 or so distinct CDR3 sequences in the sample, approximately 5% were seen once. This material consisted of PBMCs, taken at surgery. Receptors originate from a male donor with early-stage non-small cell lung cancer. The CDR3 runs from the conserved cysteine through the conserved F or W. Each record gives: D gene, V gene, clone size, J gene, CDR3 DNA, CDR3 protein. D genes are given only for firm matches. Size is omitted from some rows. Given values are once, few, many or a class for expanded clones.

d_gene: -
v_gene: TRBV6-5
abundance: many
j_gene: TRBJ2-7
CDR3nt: TGTGCCAGCAGCCGGGGGGGACAGGGAGTGTACGAGCAGTACTTC
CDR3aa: CASSRGGQGVYEQYF

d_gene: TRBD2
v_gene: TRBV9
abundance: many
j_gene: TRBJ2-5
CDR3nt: TGTGCCAGCAGCGTTGCTAGCGGTGGAGAGACCCAGTACTTC
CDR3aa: CASSVASGGETQYF

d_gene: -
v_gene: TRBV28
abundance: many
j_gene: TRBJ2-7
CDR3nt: TGTGCCAGCGAGGGAATGTCCTACGAGCAGTACTTC
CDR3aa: CASEGMSYEQYF

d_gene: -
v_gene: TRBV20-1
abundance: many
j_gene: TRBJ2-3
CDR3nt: TGCAGTGCTAGGGGGAGACTGCCAACAGATACGCAGTATTTT
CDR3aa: CSARGRLPTDTQYF

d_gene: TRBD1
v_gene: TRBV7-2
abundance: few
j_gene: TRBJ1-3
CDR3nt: TGTGCCAGCAGCTTAGAGGGGGCAATCTCTGGAAACACCATATATTTT
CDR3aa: CASSLEGAISGNTIYF

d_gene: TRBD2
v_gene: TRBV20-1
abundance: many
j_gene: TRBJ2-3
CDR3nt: TGCAGTGCTACTCTAGCGGGAGTTAGCACAGATACGCAGTATTTT
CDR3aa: CSATLAGVSTDTQYF

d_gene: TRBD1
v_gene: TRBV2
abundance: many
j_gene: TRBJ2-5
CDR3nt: TGTGCCAGCACCGGGACAGGAGAGACCCAGTACTTC
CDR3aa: CASTGTGETQYF

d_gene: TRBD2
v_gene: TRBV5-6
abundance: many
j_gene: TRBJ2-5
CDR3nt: TGTGCCAGCAGCTTCCTCGCGGGAGGGCCCCAAGAGACCCAGTACTTC
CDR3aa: CASSFLAGGPQETQYF

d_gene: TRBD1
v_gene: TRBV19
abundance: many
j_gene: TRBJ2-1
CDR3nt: TGTGCCAGTTCCGAACAGGGGGTCGGTGAGCAGTTCTTC
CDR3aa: CASSEQGVGEQFF

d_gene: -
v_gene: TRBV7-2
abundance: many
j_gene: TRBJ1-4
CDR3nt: TGTGCCAGCAGCATAACGGGACTCCAAGGAGAAAAACTGTTTTTT
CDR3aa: CASSITGLQGEKLFF

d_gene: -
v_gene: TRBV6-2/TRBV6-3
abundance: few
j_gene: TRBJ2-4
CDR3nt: TGTGCCAGCACCTCCGCCGCCGTCCCTCCCTTCAAAAACATTCAGTACTTC
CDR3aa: CASTSAAVPPFKNIQYF

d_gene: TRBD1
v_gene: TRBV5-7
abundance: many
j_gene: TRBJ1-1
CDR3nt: TGTGCCAGCAGCTTTGGCCCCGACAGGGCGGGTTGGAACACTGAAGCTTTCTTT
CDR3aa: CASSFGPDRAGWNTEAFF

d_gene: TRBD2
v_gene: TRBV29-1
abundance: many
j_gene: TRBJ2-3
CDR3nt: TGCAGCGTTGCAGGACTAGCGGGCACAGATACGCAGTATTTT
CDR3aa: CSVAGLAGTDTQYF

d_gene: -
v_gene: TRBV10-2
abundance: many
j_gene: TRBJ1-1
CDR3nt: TGCGCCAGCAGGGAGGAGGGCGGAATGAACACTGAAGCTTTCTTT
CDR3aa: CASREEGGMNTEAFF

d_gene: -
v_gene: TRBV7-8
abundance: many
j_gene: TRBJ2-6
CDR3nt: TGTGCCAGCAGCTTAGCGAGGGTTTTGTCAGGATCTGGGGCCAACGTCCTGACTTTC
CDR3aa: CASSLARVLSGSGANVLTF

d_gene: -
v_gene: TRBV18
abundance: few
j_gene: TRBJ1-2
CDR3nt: TGTGCCAGCTCACCCGTAGGACAGTCTCCTGGCGGCTACACCTTC
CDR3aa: CASSPVGQSPGGYTF

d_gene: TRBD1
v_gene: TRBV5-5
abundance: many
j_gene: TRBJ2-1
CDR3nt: TGTGCCAGCAGACCCCGGGACAGCCTCACCTTTAACAATGAGCAGTTCTTC
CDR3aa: CASRPRDSLTFNNEQFF

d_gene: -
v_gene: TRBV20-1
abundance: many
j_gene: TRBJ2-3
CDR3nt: TGCAGTGCCCCTCCCAGCGGAGGGCGCACAGATACGCAGTATTTT
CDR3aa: CSAPPSGGRTDTQYF

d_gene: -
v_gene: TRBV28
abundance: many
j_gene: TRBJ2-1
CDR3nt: TGTGCCAGCAGTTTAATGGGGGTTGCGAATGAGCAGTTCTTC
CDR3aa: CASSLMGVANEQFF

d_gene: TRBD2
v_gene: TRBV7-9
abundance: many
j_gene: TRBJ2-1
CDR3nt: TGTGCCACCGTTCGACTAGCGGGAGTGGATGAGCAGTTCTTC
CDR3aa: CATVRLAGVDEQFF

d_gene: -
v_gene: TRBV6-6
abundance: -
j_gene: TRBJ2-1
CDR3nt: TGTGCCAGCAGTTTAAGGCGGGACCACAATGAGCAGTTCTTC
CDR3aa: CASSLRRDHNEQFF

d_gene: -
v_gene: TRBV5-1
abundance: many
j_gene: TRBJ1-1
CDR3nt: TGCGCCAGCAGCTGGGACGGCTCGAACACTGAAGCTTTCTTT
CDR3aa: CASSWDGSNTEAFF

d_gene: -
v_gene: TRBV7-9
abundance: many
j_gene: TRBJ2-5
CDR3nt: TGTGCCAGCAGCTCTAGGTCAGGTTTGGAGACCCAGTACTTC
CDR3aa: CASSSRSGLETQYF

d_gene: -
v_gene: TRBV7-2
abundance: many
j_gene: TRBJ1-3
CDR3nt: TGTGCCAGCAGCCCCTCCCCCGGGGCGGGGAGAAACACCATATATTTT
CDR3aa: CASSPSPGAGRNTIYF

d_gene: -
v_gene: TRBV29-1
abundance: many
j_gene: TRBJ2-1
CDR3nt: TGCAGCGTTGATAGGAGGAATGAGCAGTTCTTC
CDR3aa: CSVDRRNEQFF

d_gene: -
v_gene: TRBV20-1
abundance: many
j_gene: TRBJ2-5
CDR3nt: TGCAGTGCTAGAGATCACCTGGGCGGGGAGACCCAGTACTTC
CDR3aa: CSARDHLGGETQYF

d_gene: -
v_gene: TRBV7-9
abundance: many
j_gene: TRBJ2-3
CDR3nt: TGTGCCAGCAGCCAGAGAGGGACAGATACGCAGTATTTT
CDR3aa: CASSQRGTDTQYF

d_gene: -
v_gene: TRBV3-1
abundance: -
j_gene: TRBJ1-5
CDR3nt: TGTGCCAGCAGCCAAGAGTCTAGGGGACGAGGCAATCAGCCCCAGCATTTT
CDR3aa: CASSQESRGRGNQPQHF

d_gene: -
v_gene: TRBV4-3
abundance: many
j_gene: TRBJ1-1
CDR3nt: TGCGCCAGCAGCCAAGATTTGGGAACTGAAGCTTTCTTT
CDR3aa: CASSQDLGTEAFF

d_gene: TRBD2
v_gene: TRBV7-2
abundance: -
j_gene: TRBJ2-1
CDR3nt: TGTGCCAGCAGCTTAGCAGGGGGGACTAGCGGCACCAATGAGCAGTTCTTC
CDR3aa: CASSLAGGTSGTNEQFF